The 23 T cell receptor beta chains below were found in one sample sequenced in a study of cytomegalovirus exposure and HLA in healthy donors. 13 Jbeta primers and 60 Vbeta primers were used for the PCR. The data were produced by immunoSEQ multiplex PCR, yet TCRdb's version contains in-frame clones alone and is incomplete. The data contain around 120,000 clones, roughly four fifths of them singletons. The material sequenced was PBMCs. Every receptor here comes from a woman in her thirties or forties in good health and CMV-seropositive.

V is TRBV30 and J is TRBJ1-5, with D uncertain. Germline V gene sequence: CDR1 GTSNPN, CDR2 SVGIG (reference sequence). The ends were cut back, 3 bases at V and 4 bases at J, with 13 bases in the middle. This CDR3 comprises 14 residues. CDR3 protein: CAWRSGGSNQPQHF. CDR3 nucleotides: TGTGCCTGGAGATCGGGAGGGAGTAATCAGCCCCAGCATTTT. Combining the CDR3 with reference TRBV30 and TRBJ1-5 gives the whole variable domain SQTIHQWPATLVQPVGSPLSLECTVEGTSNPNLYWYRQAAGRGLQLLFYSVGIGQISSEVPQNLSASRPQDRQFILSSKKLLLSDSGFYLCAWRSGGSNQPQHFGDGTRLSIL.

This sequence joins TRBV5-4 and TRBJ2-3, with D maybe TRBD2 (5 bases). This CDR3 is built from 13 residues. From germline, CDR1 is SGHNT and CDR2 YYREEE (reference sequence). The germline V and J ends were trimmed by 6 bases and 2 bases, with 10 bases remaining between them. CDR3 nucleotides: TGTGCCAGCAAGAGGCTAGCCACAGATACGCAGTATTTT. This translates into CASKRLATDTQYF.

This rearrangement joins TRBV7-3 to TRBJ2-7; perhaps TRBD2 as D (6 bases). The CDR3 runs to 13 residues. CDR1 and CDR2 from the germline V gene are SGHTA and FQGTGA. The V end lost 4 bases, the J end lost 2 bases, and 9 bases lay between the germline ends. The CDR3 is CASSSGAAYEQYF. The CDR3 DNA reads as TGTGCCAGCAGCTCGGGAGCCGCCTACGAGCAGTACTTC.

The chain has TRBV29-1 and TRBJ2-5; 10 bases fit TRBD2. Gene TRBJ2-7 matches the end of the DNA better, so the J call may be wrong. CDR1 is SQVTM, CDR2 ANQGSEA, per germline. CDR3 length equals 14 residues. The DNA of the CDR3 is TGCAGCGTTGATGCTAGCGGGAGCTCCTACGAGCAGTACTTC. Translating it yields CSVDASGSSYEQYF.

As DNA, the CDR3 is TGTGCCAGCAACAGGGGCCCCCTCTCCTACGAGCAGTACTTC. Its protein is CASNRGPLSYEQYF. The chain couples TRBV7-4 to TRBJ2-5; 7 bases are a match to TRBD1. The J call may be in error: the DNA end matches TRBJ2-7 better. From germline, CDR1 is SGHVT and CDR2 SQSDAQ. The CDR3 consists of 14 residues.

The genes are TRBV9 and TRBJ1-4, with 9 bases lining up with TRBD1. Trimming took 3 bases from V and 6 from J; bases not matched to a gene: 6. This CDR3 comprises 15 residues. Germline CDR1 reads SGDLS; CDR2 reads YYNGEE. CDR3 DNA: TGTGCCAGCAGCGCCCCGGGACAGGGTTATGAAAAACTGTTTTTT. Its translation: CASSAPGQGYEKLFF.

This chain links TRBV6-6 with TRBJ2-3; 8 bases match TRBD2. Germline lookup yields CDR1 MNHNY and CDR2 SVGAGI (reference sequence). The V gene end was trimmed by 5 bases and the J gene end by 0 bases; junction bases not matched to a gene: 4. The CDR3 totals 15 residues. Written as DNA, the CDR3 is TGTGCCAGCAGTCAGGGACTAGGGAGCACAGATACGCAGTATTTT. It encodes CASSQGLGSTDTQYF.

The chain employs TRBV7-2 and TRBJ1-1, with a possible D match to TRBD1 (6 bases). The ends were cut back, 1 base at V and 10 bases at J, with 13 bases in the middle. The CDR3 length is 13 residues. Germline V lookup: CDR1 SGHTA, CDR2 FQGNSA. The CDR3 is CASSLGLGARAFF. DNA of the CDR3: TGTGCCAGCAGCTTAGGGTTGGGGGCGAGAGCTTTCTTT.

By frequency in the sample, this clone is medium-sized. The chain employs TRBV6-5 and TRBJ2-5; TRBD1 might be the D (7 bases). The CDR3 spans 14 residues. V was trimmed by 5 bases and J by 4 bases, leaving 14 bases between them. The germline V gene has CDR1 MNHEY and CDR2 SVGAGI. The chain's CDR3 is CASSHRQGGETQYF. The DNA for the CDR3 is TGTGCCAGCAGTCACAGACAGGGAGGAGAGACCCAGTACTTC.

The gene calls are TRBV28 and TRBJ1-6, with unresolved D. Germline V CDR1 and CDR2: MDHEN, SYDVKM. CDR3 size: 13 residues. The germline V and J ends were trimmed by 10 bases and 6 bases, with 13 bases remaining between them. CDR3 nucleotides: TGTGCCACTAGGCCATCAAGTAATTCACCCCTCCACTTT. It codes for CATRPSSNSPLHF.

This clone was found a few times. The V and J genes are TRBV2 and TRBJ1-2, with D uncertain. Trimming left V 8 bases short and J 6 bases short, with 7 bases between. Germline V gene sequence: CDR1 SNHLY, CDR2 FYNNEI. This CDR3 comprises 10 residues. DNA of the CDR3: TGTGCCAGCGGCGGGAATGGCTACACCTTC. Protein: CASGGNGYTF.

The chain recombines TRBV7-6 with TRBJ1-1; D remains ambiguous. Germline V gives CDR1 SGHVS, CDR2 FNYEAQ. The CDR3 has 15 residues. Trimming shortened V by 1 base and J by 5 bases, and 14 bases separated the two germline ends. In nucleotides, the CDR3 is TGTGCCAGCAGCTTAGAGGCAGGTTCTGGTACTGAAGCTTTCTTT. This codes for CASSLEAGSGTEAFF.

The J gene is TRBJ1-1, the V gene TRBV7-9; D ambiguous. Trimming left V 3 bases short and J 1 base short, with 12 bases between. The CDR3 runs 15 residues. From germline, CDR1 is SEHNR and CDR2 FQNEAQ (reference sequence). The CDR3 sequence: CASSFRTGGNTEAFF. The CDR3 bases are TGTGCCAGCAGCTTTAGGACGGGAGGGAACACTGAAGCTTTCTTT.

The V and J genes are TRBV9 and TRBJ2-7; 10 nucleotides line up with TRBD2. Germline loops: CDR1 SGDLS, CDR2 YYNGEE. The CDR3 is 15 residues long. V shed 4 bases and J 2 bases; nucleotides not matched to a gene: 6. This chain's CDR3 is CASSPGLANTYEQYF. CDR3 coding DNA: TGTGCCAGCAGCCCGGGACTAGCGAACACCTACGAGCAGTACTTC.

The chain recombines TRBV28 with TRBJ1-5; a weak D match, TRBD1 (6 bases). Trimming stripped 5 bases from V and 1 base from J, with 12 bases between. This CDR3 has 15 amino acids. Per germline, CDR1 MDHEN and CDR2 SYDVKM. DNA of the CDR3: TGTGCCAGCAGTCCTACAGGGCCCAGCAATCAGCCCCAGCATTTT. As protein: CASSPTGPSNQPQHF. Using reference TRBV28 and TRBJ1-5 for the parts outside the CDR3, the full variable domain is DVKVTQSSRYLVKRTGEKVFLECVQDMDHENMFWYRQDPGLGLRLIYFSYDVKMKEKGDIPEGYSVSREKKERFSLILESASTNQTSMYLCASSPTGPSNQPQHFGDGTRLSIL.

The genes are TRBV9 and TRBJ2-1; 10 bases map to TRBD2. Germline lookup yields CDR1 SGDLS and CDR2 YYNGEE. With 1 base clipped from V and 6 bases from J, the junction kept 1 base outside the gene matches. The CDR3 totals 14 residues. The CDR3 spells CASSVRTSGNEQFF. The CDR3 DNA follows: TGTGCCAGCAGCGTAAGGACTAGCGGCAATGAGCAGTTCTTC.

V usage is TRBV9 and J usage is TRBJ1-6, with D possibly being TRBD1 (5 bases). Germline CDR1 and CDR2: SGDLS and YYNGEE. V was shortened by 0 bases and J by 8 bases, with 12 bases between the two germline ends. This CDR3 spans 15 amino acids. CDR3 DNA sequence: TGTGCCAGCAGCGTAGCCGACAGCTCGGATTCACCCCTCCACTTT. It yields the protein CASSVADSSDSPLHF.

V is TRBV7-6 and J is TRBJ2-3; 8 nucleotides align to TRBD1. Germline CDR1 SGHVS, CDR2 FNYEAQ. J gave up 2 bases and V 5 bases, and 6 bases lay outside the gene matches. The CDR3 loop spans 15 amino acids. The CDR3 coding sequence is TGTGCCAGCAGCGCCGGACAGGGATACACAGATACGCAGTATTTT. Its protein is CASSAGQGYTDTQYF.

The CDR3 here is CASITGSRVSYEQYF. For the CDR3, the DNA is TGTGCCAGCATTACAGGGAGTCGAGTTTCCTACGAGCAGTACTTC. The chain carries TRBV6-1 and TRBJ2-7, with TRBD1 as a possible D gene (6 bases). Germline-derived CDR1 and CDR2 are MNHNS and SASEGT. CDR3 size: 15 residues. Deletions cut 7 bases from V and 1 base from J, with 17 bases between.

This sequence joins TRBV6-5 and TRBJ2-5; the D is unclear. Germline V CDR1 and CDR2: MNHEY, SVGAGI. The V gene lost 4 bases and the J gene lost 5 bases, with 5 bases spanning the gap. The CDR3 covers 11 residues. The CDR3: CASSFAETQYF. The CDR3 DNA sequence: TGTGCCAGCAGTTTCGCGGAGACCCAGTACTTC.

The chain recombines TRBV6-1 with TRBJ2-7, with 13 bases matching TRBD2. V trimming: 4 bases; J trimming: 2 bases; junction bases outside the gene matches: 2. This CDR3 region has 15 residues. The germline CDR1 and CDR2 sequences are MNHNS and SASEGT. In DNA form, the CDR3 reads TGTGCCAGCAGTGGAGGACTAGCGGGAGCCTACGAGCAGTACTTC. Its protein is CASSGGLAGAYEQYF.

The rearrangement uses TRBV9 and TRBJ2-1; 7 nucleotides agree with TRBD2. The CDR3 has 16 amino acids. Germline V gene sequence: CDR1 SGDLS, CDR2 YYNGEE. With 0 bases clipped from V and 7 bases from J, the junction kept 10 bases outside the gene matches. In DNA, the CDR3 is TGTGCCAGCAGCGTAGGGGTGGGGGGGGTTAGGAATGAGCAGTTCTTC. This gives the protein CASSVGVGGVRNEQFF.

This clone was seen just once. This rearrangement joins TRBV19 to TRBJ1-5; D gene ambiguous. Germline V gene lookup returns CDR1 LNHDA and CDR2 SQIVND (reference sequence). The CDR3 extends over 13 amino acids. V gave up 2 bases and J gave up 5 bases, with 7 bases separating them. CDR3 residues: CASSISLDQPQHF. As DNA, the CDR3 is TGTGCCAGTAGTATATCCCTTGATCAGCCCCAGCATTTT.